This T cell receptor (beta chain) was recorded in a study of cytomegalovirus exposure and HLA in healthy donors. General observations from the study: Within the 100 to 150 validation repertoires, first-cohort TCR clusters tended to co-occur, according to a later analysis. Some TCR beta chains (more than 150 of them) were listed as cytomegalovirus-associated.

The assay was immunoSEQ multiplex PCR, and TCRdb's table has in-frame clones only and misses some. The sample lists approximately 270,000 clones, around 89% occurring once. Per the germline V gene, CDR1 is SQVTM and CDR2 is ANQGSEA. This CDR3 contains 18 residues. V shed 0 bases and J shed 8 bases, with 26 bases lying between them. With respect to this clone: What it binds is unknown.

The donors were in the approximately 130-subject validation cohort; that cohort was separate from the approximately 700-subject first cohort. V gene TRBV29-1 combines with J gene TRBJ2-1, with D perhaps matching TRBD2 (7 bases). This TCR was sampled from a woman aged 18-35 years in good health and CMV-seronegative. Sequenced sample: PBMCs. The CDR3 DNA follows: TGCAGCGTTGAAGATCCCGGGGGGACACTCGAAACGGGGGATGAGCAGTTCTTC. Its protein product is CSVEDPGGTLETGDEQFF.